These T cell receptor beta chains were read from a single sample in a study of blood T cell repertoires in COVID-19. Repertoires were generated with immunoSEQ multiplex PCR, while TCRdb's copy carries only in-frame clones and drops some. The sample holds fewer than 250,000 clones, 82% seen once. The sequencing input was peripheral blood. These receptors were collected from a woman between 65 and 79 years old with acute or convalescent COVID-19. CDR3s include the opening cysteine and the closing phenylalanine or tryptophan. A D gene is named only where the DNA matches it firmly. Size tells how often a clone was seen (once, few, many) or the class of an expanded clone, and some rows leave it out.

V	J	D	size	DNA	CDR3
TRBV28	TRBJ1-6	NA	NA	TGTGCCAGCAGCCCGACGTCCGGGACAACTCATTCACCCCTCCACTTT	CASSPTSGTTHSPLHF
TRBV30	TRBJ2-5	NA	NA	TGTGCCTGGAGTTCAAACAGGGGACTGTCGGAGACCCAGTACTTC	CAWSSNRGLSETQYF
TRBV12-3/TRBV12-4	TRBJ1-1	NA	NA	TGTGCCAGCAGTTTGGTCAGGGTAGGAGCTTTCTTT	CASSLVRVGAFF
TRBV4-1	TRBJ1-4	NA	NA	TGCGCCAGCAGCCAAACACAAACTAATGAAAAACTGTTTTTT	CASSQTQTNEKLFF
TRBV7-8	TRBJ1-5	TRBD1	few	TGTGCCAGCAGCTTACCCGGACAGGGGGGTCAGCCCCAGCATTTT	CASSLPGQGGQPQHF
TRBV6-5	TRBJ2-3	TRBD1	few	TGTGCCAGCAGAAACGACAGGGATGGAACAGATACGCAGTATTTT	CASRNDRDGTDTQYF
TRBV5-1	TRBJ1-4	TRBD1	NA	TGCGCCAGCAGCTCGGGACAGGGTGCAACTAATGAAAAACTGTTTTTT	CASSSGQGATNEKLFF
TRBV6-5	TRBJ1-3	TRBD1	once	TGTGCCAGCCTAGACAGGGGTACTGGAAACACCATATATTTT	CASLDRGTGNTIYF
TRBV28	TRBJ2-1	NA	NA	TGTGCCAGCACAAATGGTCTGAGGCGGTCGCGTGAGCAGTTCTTC	CASTNGLRRSREQFF
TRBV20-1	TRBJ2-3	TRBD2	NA	TGCGGTTCGGGGGGGCCGGGTACGCAGTATTTT	CGSGGPGTQYF
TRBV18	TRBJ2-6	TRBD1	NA	TGTGCCAGCTCACTGGGGACAGGGACGCCGGGGGCCAACGTCCTGACTTTC	CASSLGTGTPGANVLTF
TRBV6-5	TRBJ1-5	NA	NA	TGTGCCAGCAGAACAGGGCGGTGGAGCAATCAGCCCCAGCATTTT	CASRTGRWSNQPQHF
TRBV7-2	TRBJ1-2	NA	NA	TGTGCCAGCAGCGGAGGAACAGGGCCCTATGGCTACACCTTC	CASSGGTGPYGYTF
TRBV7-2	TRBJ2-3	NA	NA	TGTGCCAGCAGCTTAGCCCATTTGAGCCCCCGCACAGATACGCAGTATTTT	CASSLAHLSPRTDTQYF
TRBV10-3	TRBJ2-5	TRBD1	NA	TGTGCCATCAGCGGGACAGGGGGCGGGGCAGAGACCCAGTACTTC	CAISGTGGGAETQYF
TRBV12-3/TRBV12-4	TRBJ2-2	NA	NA	TGTGCCAGCAGTAGGACATGGGGGGAGCTGTTTTTT	CASSRTWGELFF
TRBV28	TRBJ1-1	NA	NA	TGTGCCAGCAGTTCGGACACCGATGAAGCTTTCTTT	CASSSDTDEAFF
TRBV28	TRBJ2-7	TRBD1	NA	TGTGCCAGCAGCCCTGGGACAGGCTCCTACGAGCAGTACTTC	CASSPGTGSYEQYF
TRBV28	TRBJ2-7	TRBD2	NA	TGTGCCAGCAGCCCTCTTTCGCGGGGGGGTTCCTACGAGCAGTACTTC	CASSPLSRGGSYEQYF
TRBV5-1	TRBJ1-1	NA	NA	TGCGCCAGCAGCTTGTGGGGAGGCATGAACACTGAAGCTTTCTTT	CASSLWGGMNTEAFF
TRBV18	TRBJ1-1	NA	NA	TGTGCCAGCTCACCAACAGGTCCCACTGAAGCTTTCTTT	CASSPTGPTEAFF